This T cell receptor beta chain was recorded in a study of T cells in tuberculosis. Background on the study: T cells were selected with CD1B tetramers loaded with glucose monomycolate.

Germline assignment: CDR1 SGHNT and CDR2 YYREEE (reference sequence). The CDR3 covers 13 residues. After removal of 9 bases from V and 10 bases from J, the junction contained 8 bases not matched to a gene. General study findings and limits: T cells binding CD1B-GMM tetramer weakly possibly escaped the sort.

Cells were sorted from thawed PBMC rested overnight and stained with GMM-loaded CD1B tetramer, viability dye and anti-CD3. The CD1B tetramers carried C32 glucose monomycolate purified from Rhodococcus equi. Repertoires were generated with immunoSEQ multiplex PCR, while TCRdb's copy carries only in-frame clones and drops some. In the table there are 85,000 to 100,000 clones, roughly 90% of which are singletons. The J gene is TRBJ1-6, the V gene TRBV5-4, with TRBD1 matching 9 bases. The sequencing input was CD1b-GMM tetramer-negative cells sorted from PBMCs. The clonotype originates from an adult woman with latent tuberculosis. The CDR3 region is CATNRGQRSPLHF. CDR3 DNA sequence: TGTGCCACCAACAGGGGGCAGCGGTCACCCCTCCACTTT.